The 28 T cell receptor beta chains reported below all come from one sample, sequenced in a study of breast tumors, draining lymph nodes, adjacent tissues. TCRdb recomputed calls from the multiplex PCR reads with MiXCR, one row per CDR3 protein. Of fewer than 90,000 distinct CDR3 sequences in the sample, about 27% were seen once. Samples came from axillary lymph nodes draining the breast cancer. Material: axillary lymph node tissue. These receptors came from a female donor with breast cancer. Some clones in this sample may be carry-over from other donors' samples.

J is TRBJ2-7 and V is TRBV5-1; D might be TRBD2 (5 bases). The germline V gene encodes CDR1 SGHRS and CDR2 YFSETQ. The CDR3 is 16 residues long. The V gene lost 4 bases and the J gene lost 3 bases, with 20 bases spanning the gap. Here the CDR3 DNA reads TGCGCCAGCAGCCTCGGGTGGGTGGGGAGAGTCTACGAGCAGTACTTC. This sequence encodes CASSLGWVGRVYEQYF.

The rearrangement links TRBV19 to TRBJ1-1, with a possible D match to TRBD1 (5 bases). Trimming took off 9 bases at V and 3 bases at J, with 11 bases between the two ends. Germline lookup yields CDR1 LNHDA and CDR2 SQIVND (reference sequence). This CDR3 has 12 amino acids. CDR3 nucleotide sequence: TGTGCCAGCCTCAGGGTATACACTGAAGCTTTCTTT. This codes for CASLRVYTEAFF.

In this sample, this clonotype turned up many times. This chain joins TRBV7-2 and TRBJ2-2; 7 bases are shared with TRBD2. The CDR3 has 18 residues. Germline V lookup: CDR1 SGHTA, CDR2 FQGNSA. V shed 6 bases and J 0 bases; nucleotides not matched to a gene: 13. The CDR3 coding sequence is TGTGCCAGCAGGAATGCACGGGGAGCGGGGTCGAACACCGGGGAGCTGTTTTTT. Amino acids: CASRNARGAGSNTGELFF.

This chain connects TRBV19 to TRBJ2-7; 7 bases fit TRBD2. The CDR3 consists of 16 residues. Germline V CDR1 and CDR2: LNHDA, SQIVND (reference sequence). Losses at the gene ends were 3 bases for V and 6 bases for J; bases not matched to a gene: 14. In nucleotides, the CDR3 is TGTGCCAGTAGTATTGGCGGGAGTGCTAGACGGGGCGAGCAGTACTTC. Amino acids: CASSIGGSARRGEQYF.

This clonotype was recorded at least ten times. The J gene is TRBJ2-6, the V gene TRBV15; TRBD2 might be the D (5 bases). Germline V lookup: CDR1 LNHNV, CDR2 YYDKDF (reference sequence). V was pared by 5 bases and J by 1 base, with 9 bases between. The CDR3 loop spans 15 amino acids. CDR3 amino acids: CATSLRDSGANVLTF. Written as DNA, the CDR3 is TGTGCCACCAGCCTGAGGGATTCTGGGGCCAACGTCCTGACTTTC. The whole variable domain, remainder taken from reference TRBV15 and TRBJ2-6, is DAMVIQNPRYQVTQFGKPVTLSCSQTLNHNVMYWYQQKSSQAPKLLFHYYDKDFNNEADTPDNFQSRRPNTSFCFLDIRSPGLGDTAMYLCATSLRDSGANVLTFGAGSRLTVL.

This clonotype occurred many times. V and J are TRBV5-1 and TRBJ1-5; no firm D call. V shed 0 bases and J shed 3 bases, with 4 bases lying between them. The CDR3 covers 13 residues. CDR1 SGHRS and CDR2 YFSETQ come from the germline V gene. CDR3 bases: TGCGCCAGCAGCTTGGATGACAATCAGCCCCAGCATTTT. This sequence encodes CASSLDDNQPQHF.

This clonotype was detected ten times or more. The chain combines TRBV24-1 with TRBJ2-2; D not certain. The CDR3 runs to 13 residues. The germline V gene encodes CDR1 KGHDR and CDR2 SFDVKD. With 7 bases removed from V and 4 bases from J, the gap between germline ends came to 9 bases. The CDR3 is CATRSGITGELFF. In DNA form, the CDR3 reads TGTGCCACCAGATCAGGAATCACCGGGGAGCTGTTTTTT.

This clonotype was detected only a few times. The chain combines TRBV7-8 with TRBJ1-1; tentatively, D is TRBD1 (6 bases). Germline CDR1 is SGHVS and CDR2 is FQNEAQ. V lost 1 base and J 6 bases, leaving 12 bases between the germline ends. This CDR3 has 14 residues. CDR3 residues: CASSLGGGDAEAFF. The CDR3 DNA sequence: TGTGCCAGCAGCTTAGGCGGGGGCGACGCTGAAGCTTTCTTT.

Concerning this clonotype: At one end the junction does not follow the germline gene, possibly because of a read error. This chain joins TRBV20-1 and TRBJ2-3; weak D call: TRBD2 (5 bases). Germline V CDR1 and CDR2: DFQATT, SNEGSKA (reference sequence). The CDR3 is made up of 14 amino acids. In nucleotides, the CDR3 is TGTAGTGCGGACGGGATAGGGATCGGAGATACGCAGTATTTT. Translated: CSADGIGIGDTQYF.

This clonotype turned up a few times. This rearrangement joins TRBV24-1 to TRBJ2-1; TRBD1 might be the D (6 bases). Germline V gene lookup returns CDR1 KGHDR and CDR2 SFDVKD. This CDR3 is built from 14 residues. Trimming pared 9 bases from V and 0 bases from J, leaving 11 bases between. The CDR3 is CATQGPSSYNEQFF. CDR3 bases: TGTGCCACCCAGGGGCCTAGCTCCTACAATGAGCAGTTCTTC.

This clonotype was picked up many times. The chain links TRBV4-2 to TRBJ2-2; TRBD2 agrees at 7 bases. This CDR3 has 16 amino acids. The trim removed 1 base at V and 2 bases at J, leaving 4 bases unmatched. CDR1 and CDR2 from the germline V gene are LGHNA and YNFKEQ. The CDR3 loop reads CASSQVTSRNTGELFF. CDR3 coding DNA: TGTGCCAGCAGCCAAGTGACTAGCCGAAACACCGGGGAGCTGTTTTTT.

This clonotype has a count of ten or more. This chain uses TRBV6-1 with TRBJ1-2; D remains unclear. V dropped 6 bases and J dropped 3 bases, with 8 bases sitting between them. The CDR3 is made up of 12 amino acids. CDR1 and CDR2 (germline): MNHNS, SASEGT. CDR3 nucleotide sequence: TGTGCCAGCAGCCACGGCTACTATGGCTACACCTTC. Residues: CASSHGYYGYTF.

The gene calls are TRBV12-5 and TRBJ1-4; weak D call: TRBD1 (5 bases). CDR1 and CDR2 from the germline V gene are LGHNT and FRNRAP. The CDR3 totals 13 residues. The CDR3 protein is CASSAGKREKLFF. DNA of the CDR3: TGTGCCAGCAGTGCAGGGAAAAGGGAAAAACTGTTTTTT.

This clonotype came up many times. An end of the junction differs from the germline gene, which may be a read error. The chain recombines TRBV6-5 with TRBJ1-2, with TRBD1 matching 9 bases. The length of the CDR3 is 16 residues. Per germline, CDR1 MNHEY and CDR2 SVGAGI. CDR3 nucleotide sequence: TGTGCCAGCAGTCACTCGGATTCGGGACAGGGTTTTGGCTACACCTTC. Residues: CASSHSDSGQGFGYTF.

This clonotype was seen only once. A junction end diverges from the germline sequence, so it may reflect a read error. V is TRBV7-9 and J is TRBJ2-2, with 13 bases fitting TRBD2. Germline V gene data show CDR1 as SEHNR and CDR2 as FQNEAQ (reference sequence). The CDR3 has 15 residues. Here the CDR3 reads CSVTSGRADTGELFF. DNA of the CDR3: TGCAGCGTAACTAGCGGGAGGGCGGATACCGGGGAGCTGTTTTTT. The entire variable domain, with the rest obtained from reference TRBV7-9 and TRBJ2-2, is as follows: DTGVSQNPRHKITKRGQNVTFRCDPISEHNRLYWYRQTLGQGPEFLTYFQNEAQLEKSRLLSDRFSAERPKGSFSTLEIQRTEQGDSAMYLCSVTSGRADTGELFFGEGSRLTVL.

As concerns this clonotype: The junction shows a germline mismatch at one end, possibly a read error. The V and J genes are TRBV12-3 or TRBV12-4 and TRBJ1-2; D is undetermined. This CDR3 has 15 amino acids. The CDR3 nucleotides read TGTGCCAGCAGTGACCCTCGGACTCCCTACTATGGCTGCACCTTC. Amino acids: CASSDPRTPYYGCTF.

The sample holds many counts of this clonotype. The chain employs TRBV12-3 or TRBV12-4 and TRBJ2-2; TRBD2 might be the D (6 bases). The CDR3 has 15 amino acids. Trimming took off 3 bases at V and 0 bases at J, with 8 bases between the two ends. CDR3 DNA: TGTGCCAGCAGTTTCGGCGGGACGAACACCGGGGAGCTGTTTTTT. Amino acids: CASSFGGTNTGELFF.

The chain couples TRBV29-1 to TRBJ2-3; D remains ambiguous. The germline V and J ends were trimmed by 3 bases and 1 base, with 11 bases remaining between them. Germline CDR1 SQVTM, CDR2 ANQGSEA. There are 14 residues in the CDR3. The CDR3 sequence is CSVDKRSGTDTQYF. The CDR3 DNA sequence: TGCAGCGTTGATAAAAGATCAGGCACAGATACGCAGTATTTT.

This clonotype was observed at least ten times. This chain connects TRBV7-9 to TRBJ2-7; 7 bases map to TRBD2. This CDR3 comprises 19 residues. After removal of 5 bases from V and 2 bases from J, the junction contained 21 bases not matched to a gene. Germline V CDR1 and CDR2: SEHNR, FQNEAQ (reference sequence). CDR3 sequence (DNA): TGTGCCAGCAGCCCGTACCGTATAGGACTAGACCGAGCGCCCTACGAGCAGTACTTC. Amino acid sequence: CASSPYRIGLDRAPYEQYF.

The sample holds many counts of this clonotype. In DNA form, the CDR3 reads TGTGCCAGCAGGGGGCGGATGCGGGGCACAGATACGCAGTATTTT. It translates to CASRGRMRGTDTQYF. This chain links TRBV6-1 with TRBJ2-3; the D gene could be TRBD1 or TRBD2 (5 bases each). The CDR3 is 15 residues long. CDR1 is MNHNS and CDR2 is SASEGT in the germline V gene. Trimming took off 6 bases at V and 1 base at J, with 14 bases between the two ends.

As to this clonotype: Germline and junction disagree at one end, which may indicate a read error. V gene TRBV7-9 combines with J gene TRBJ2-1; no definite D call. Germline CDR1 reads SEHNR; CDR2 reads FQNEAQ (reference sequence). This CDR3 has 11 amino acids. The CDR3 DNA reads as TGCGCCAGCAGCTTAGCTTATGGGCAGTTCTTC. Residues: CASSLAYGQFF.

The table lists this clonotype with many counts. The chain links TRBV7-6 to TRBJ2-3; 11 bases line up with TRBD2. V lost 5 bases to trimming and J lost 5 bases; unmatched junction nucleotides: 6. The germline V gene has CDR1 SGHVS and CDR2 FNYEAQ. This CDR3 comprises 15 residues. The CDR3 spells CASSTQTSGVDTQYF. CDR3 in DNA: TGTGCCAGCAGCACCCAGACTAGCGGGGTAGATACGCAGTATTTT.

This clonotype was seen many times. This chain joins TRBV19 and TRBJ2-3; D possibly corresponds to TRBD1 (5 bases). The germline V gene has CDR1 LNHDA and CDR2 SQIVND (reference sequence). The CDR3 has 14 residues. Trimming shortened V by 5 bases and J by 1 base, and 10 bases separated the two germline ends. DNA of the CDR3: TGTGCCAGTAGTGACCGCAGGGGCACAGATACGCAGTATTTT. As protein: CASSDRRGTDTQYF.

Remarks on this clonotype: The junction differs from germline at one of its ends, possibly a read error. The chain carries TRBV18 and TRBJ2-5; 7 bases are shared with TRBD1. The CDR3 runs to 12 residues. CDR1 and CDR2 from the germline V gene are KGHSH and LQKENI. CDR3 coding DNA: TGTACCAGCTCACCAGGGGGAGAGACCCAGTACTTC. Translating gives CTSSPGGETQYF.

This chain links TRBV20-1 with TRBJ2-7; 9 bases align to TRBD2. J was trimmed by 0 bases and V by 5 bases; bases with no gene match: 11. The V gene's germline CDR1 is DFQATT and CDR2 SNEGSKA (reference sequence). The CDR3 extends over 16 amino acids. CDR3 sequence reads: CSARTSVTLTSYEQYF. Written as DNA, the CDR3 is TGCAGTGCTCGGACTAGCGTGACCTTAACCTCCTACGAGCAGTACTTC.

This clonotype was recorded many times. This chain links TRBV12-3 or TRBV12-4 with TRBJ1-2; no definite D call. The CDR3 is made up of 13 amino acids. The V gene lost 6 bases and the J gene lost 7 bases, with 15 bases spanning the gap. Here the CDR3 reads CASRAMLDRGYTF. In DNA, the CDR3 is TGTGCCAGCAGAGCAATGTTAGATCGTGGCTACACCTTC.

A few counts support this clonotype. A clone one base away is much larger, so this may be a read error. The chain has TRBV20-1 and TRBJ2-3; 9 positions agree with TRBD2. Germline CDR1 reads DFQATT; CDR2 reads SNEGSKA (reference sequence). This CDR3 is built from 14 residues. V lost 1 base and J lost 8; bases outside the gene matches: 7. The CDR3 loop reads CSARVAGVQATQYF. DNA of the CDR3: TGCAGTGCTAGAGTAGCGGGAGTTCAAGCTACGCAGTATTTT.

This clonotype was recorded at least ten times. The rearrangement links TRBV6-5 to TRBJ2-1; 8 bases agree with TRBD1. The V and J ends lost 8 bases and 14 bases, in that order; junction bases with no gene match: 20. The CDR3 is 15 amino acids. Germline-derived CDR1 and CDR2 are MNHEY and SVGAGI. In nucleotides, the CDR3 is TGTGCCAGCGACGTCTTCCGGACAGGGAATCCTCCTAAGTTCTTC. Its translation: CASDVFRTGNPPKFF.